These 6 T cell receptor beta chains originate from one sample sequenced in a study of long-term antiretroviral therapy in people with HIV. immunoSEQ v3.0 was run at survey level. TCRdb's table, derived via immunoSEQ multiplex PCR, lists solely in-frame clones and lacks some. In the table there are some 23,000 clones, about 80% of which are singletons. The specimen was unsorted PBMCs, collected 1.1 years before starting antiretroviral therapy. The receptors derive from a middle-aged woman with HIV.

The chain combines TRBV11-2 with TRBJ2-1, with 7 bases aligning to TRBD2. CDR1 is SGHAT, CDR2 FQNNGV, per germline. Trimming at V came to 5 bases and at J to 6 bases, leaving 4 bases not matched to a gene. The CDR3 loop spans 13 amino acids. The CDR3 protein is CASSRAGPNEQFF. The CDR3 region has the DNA TGTGCCAGCAGCCGAGCGGGGCCCAATGAGCAGTTCTTC.

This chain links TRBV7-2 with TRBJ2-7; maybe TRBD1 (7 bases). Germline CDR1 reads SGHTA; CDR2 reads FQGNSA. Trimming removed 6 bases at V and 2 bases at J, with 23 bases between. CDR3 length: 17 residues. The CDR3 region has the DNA TGTGCCAGCAGTTGGCCCAGGGGGGCGGTCATAACCTACGAGCAGTACTTC. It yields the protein CASSWPRGAVITYEQYF.

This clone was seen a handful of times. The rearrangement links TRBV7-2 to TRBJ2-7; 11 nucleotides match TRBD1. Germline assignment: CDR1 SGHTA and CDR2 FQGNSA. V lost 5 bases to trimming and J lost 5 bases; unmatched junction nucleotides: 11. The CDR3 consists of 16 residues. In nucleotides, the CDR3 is TGTGCCAGCAGCCGATCCGGGACAGGGGGTTCCAACGAGCAGTACTTC. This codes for CASSRSGTGGSNEQYF. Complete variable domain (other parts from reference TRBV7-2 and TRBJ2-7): GAGVSQSPSNKVTEKGKDVELRCDPISGHTALYWYRQSLGQGLEFLIYFQGNSAPDKSGLPSDRFSAERTGGSVSTLTIQRTQQEDSAVYLCASSRSGTGGSNEQYFGPGTRLTVT.

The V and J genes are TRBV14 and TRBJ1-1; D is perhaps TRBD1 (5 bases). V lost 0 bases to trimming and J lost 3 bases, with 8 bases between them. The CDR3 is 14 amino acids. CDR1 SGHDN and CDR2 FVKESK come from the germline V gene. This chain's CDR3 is CASSQDRVYTEAFF. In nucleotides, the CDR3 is TGTGCCAGCAGCCAAGACAGGGTGTACACTGAAGCTTTCTTT.

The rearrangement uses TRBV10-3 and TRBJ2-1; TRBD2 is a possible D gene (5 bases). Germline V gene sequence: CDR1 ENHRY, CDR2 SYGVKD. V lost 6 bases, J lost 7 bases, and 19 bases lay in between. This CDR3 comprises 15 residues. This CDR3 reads CAIRPSDSLMNEQFF. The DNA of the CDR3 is TGTGCCATCAGGCCCTCGGACTCTTTGATGAATGAGCAGTTCTTC.

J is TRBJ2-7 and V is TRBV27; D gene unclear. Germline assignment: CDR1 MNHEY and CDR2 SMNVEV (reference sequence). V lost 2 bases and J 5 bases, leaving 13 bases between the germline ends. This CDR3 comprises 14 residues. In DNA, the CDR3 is TGTGCCAGCAGTTTAAGGAACCCATTGGACGAGCAGTACTTC. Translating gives CASSLRNPLDEQYF.